A single sample gave rise to the 9 T cell receptor beta chains below, sequenced in a study of graft-versus-host responses after intestinal transplantation. Clones were read by immunoSEQ multiplex PCR, and TCRdb kept only the in-frame ones, dropping some. In the table there are around 18,000 clones, approximately 88% of which are singletons. The sample was PBMCs, taken roughly 15 weeks after intestinal transplant. These receptors were taken from a human patient who received an intestinal transplant, so some T cells may come from the graft donor.

This chain connects TRBV5-1 to TRBJ1-4, with no clear D. This CDR3 is 17 amino acids long. V was cut by 5 bases and J by 7 bases, with 24 bases left in between. Germline V lookup: CDR1 SGHRS, CDR2 YFSETQ. CDR3 sequence (DNA): TGCGCCAGCAGGCGAACAGAAATGGCCTTGGAGGGTGAAAAACTGTTTTTT. Translation: CASRRTEMALEGEKLFF. The full variable domain, with the rest looked up from reference TRBV5-1 and TRBJ1-4, is KAGVTQTPRYLIKTRGQQVTLSCSPISGHRSVSWYQQTPGQGLQFLFEYFSETQRNKGNFPGRFSGRQFSNSRSEMNVSTLELGDSALYLCASRRTEMALEGEKLFFGSGTQLSVL.

V and J are TRBV30 and TRBJ1-2, with no clear D. CDR1 is GTSNPN and CDR2 is SVGIG in the germline V gene (reference sequence). The V and J ends lost 2 bases and 3 bases respectively, with 13 bases between them. There are 14 residues in the CDR3. DNA for the CDR3: TGTGCCTGGAGTCACTCATTAGATTACTATGGCTACACCTTC. As protein: CAWSHSLDYYGYTF.

The DNA for the CDR3 is TGTGCCAGCGAGGATTCCATACCAGGAAAGACCTATGGCTACACCTTC. Translation gives CASEDSIPGKTYGYTF. The chain links TRBV5-4 to TRBJ1-2; D unclear. Per germline, CDR1 SGHNT and CDR2 YYREEE (reference sequence). The length of the CDR3 is 16 residues. V lost 7 bases, J lost 4 bases, and 23 bases lay in between. Using reference TRBV5-4 and TRBJ1-2 for the parts outside the CDR3, the full variable domain is ETGVTQSPTHLIKTRGQQVTLRCSSQSGHNTVSWYQQALGQGPQFIFQYYREEENGRGNFPPRFSGLQFPNYSSELNVNALELDDSALYLCASEDSIPGKTYGYTFGSGTRLTVV.

The rearrangement uses TRBV5-3 and TRBJ1-2; D unclear. TRBV5-3 is an ORF, with its function uncertain. This CDR3 region has 10 residues. The V and J ends lost 8 bases and 2 bases respectively, with 4 bases between them. In DNA form, the CDR3 reads TGTGCCAGCAGCAACTATGGCTACACCTTC. Amino acid sequence: CASSNYGYTF.

This clone has only a few counts. The same CDR3 also results from other DNA sequences found in this sample. The chain links TRBV7-3 to TRBJ1-4; TRBD1 might be the D (5 bases). Per germline, CDR1 SGHTA and CDR2 FQGTGA. V lost 3 bases to trimming and J lost 8 bases, with 10 bases between them. This CDR3 has 13 amino acids. Here the CDR3 DNA reads TGTGCCAGCAGCTTGGGGGTCGGGGAAAAACTGTTTTTT. Protein sequence: CASSLGVGEKLFF.

This clone was seen a handful of times. The chain carries TRBV6-1 and TRBJ1-4, with D tentatively TRBD1 (6 bases). In germline, CDR1 is MNHNS, CDR2 SASEGT. This CDR3 is built from 15 residues. The V end lost 7 bases, the J end lost 7 bases, and 19 bases lay between the germline ends. CDR3 coding DNA: TGTGCCAGCATCATTCGGACAGATGACCGTGAAAAACTGTTTTTT. Encoded protein: CASIIRTDDREKLFF.

CDR3 amino acids: CASSQVQSYEQYF. In DNA, the CDR3 is TGCGCCAGCAGCCAAGTACAGTCCTACGAGCAGTACTTC. This chain joins TRBV4-1 and TRBJ2-7; D unclear. Germline V gene lookup returns CDR1 MGHRA and CDR2 YSYEKL. The V end lost 1 base, the J end lost 1 base, and 5 bases lay between the germline ends. The CDR3 has 13 amino acids.

V and J are TRBV5-1 and TRBJ1-2, with a possible D match to TRBD1 (6 bases). Trimming stripped 7 bases from V and 0 bases from J, with 10 bases between. Germline-derived CDR1 and CDR2 are SGHRS and YFSETQ. The CDR3 has 13 residues. The DNA for the CDR3 is TGCGCCAGCGTGGCAGGGGCTAACTATGGCTACACCTTC. Residues: CASVAGANYGYTF.

V is TRBV9 and J is TRBJ2-3, with a tentative D call TRBD2 (5 bases). Trimming cost V 0 bases and J 2 bases, with 16 bases left between them. Germline V gives CDR1 SGDLS, CDR2 YYNGEE. The CDR3 length is 17 residues. This CDR3 reads CASSVAIWGVDTDTQYF. In DNA form, the CDR3 reads TGTGCCAGCAGCGTAGCGATTTGGGGAGTAGACACAGATACGCAGTATTTT.